Each of the 15 T cell receptor beta chains below was sequenced from the same sample in a study of T cells after yellow fever vaccination. One entry per CDR3 protein, called by TCRdb with MiXCR from the 5' RACE reads. The table has some 400,000 distinct CDR3 sequences, over 5% seen once; the top ten hold about 15%. The sequenced sample was PBMCs, obtained 5 days after the yellow fever booster vaccination. Receptor source: a young man who received the YFV17D yellow fever vaccine.

The chain joins TRBV19 to TRBJ2-4; D might be TRBD1 or TRBD2, each matching 5 bases. V was shortened by 3 bases and J by 1 base, with 10 bases between the two germline ends. CDR1 is LNHDA, CDR2 SQIVND, per germline (reference sequence). The CDR3 has 15 residues. CDR3 DNA sequence: TGTGCCAGTAGTATTGAGGGGACGGCCAAAAACATTCAGTACTTC. Residues: CASSIEGTAKNIQYF.

This clonotype occurred many times. The genes are TRBV5-1 and TRBJ2-2; the D gene is possibly TRBD1 (5 bases). The CDR3 is made up of 14 amino acids. V lost 3 bases to trimming and J lost 6 bases, with 12 bases between them. The germline V gene encodes CDR1 SGHRS and CDR2 YFSETQ. This CDR3 reads CASSSTGLAGELFF. The DNA for the CDR3 is TGCGCCAGCAGCTCAACAGGATTGGCCGGGGAGCTGTTTTTT.

The V and J genes are TRBV6-1 and TRBJ2-1; 12 nucleotides line up with TRBD2. With V trimmed by 5 bases and J by 0 bases, 5 bases remained unmatched. Germline V CDR1 and CDR2: MNHNS, SASEGT. The CDR3 has 17 residues. CDR3 protein: CASSSLAGGLSYNEQFF. The CDR3, as DNA: TGTGCCAGCAGTAGTCTAGCGGGAGGGCTCTCCTACAATGAGCAGTTCTTC.

There are a few counts of this clonotype. The chain combines TRBV20-1 with TRBJ2-7, with D perhaps TRBD1 (6 bases). V lost 5 bases and J 0 bases, leaving 8 bases between the germline ends. Germline V gene sequence: CDR1 DFQATT, CDR2 SNEGSKA (reference sequence). The CDR3 has 12 amino acids. The CDR3 loop is CSARQDSYEQYF. In nucleotides, the CDR3 is TGCAGTGCTCGACAGGACTCCTACGAGCAGTACTTC.

The sample holds many counts of this clonotype. The CDR3 sequence is CATSRDWGEGSGYTF. CDR3 bases: TGTGCCACCAGCAGAGATTGGGGTGAAGGGTCTGGCTACACCTTC. This chain links TRBV15 with TRBJ1-2; D is uncertain. Deletions cut 0 bases from V and 7 bases from J, with 15 bases between. CDR1 and CDR2 (germline): LNHNV, YYDKDF (reference sequence). There are 15 residues in the CDR3.

The table lists this clonotype with a few counts. This sequence joins TRBV4-2 and TRBJ2-1; D is tentatively TRBD1 or TRBD2 (5 bases each). The CDR3 contains 16 residues. CDR1 LGHNA and CDR2 YNFKEQ come from the germline V gene. Trimming removed 4 bases from V and 0 bases from J, with 13 bases in between. CDR3 sequence reads: CASSPRGSSSYNEQFF. The DNA of the CDR3 is TGTGCCAGCAGCCCGAGGGGCTCTAGCTCCTACAATGAGCAGTTCTTC.

This clonotype showed up just a few times. J is TRBJ2-7 and V is TRBV12-3 or TRBV12-4; D possibly corresponds to TRBD2 (6 bases). The CDR3 runs 16 residues. The V gene lost 1 base and the J gene lost 2 bases, with 15 bases spanning the gap. CDR3 DNA: TGTGCCAGCAGTTTAGGGCCCCGGGGGATAACCTACGAGCAGTACTTC. Translation gives CASSLGPRGITYEQYF.

This clonotype was counted a few times. This sequence joins TRBV7-2 and TRBJ1-3; no firm D call. CDR1 and CDR2 from the germline V gene are SGHTA and FQGNSA. Trimming removed 5 bases at V and 2 bases at J, with 16 bases between. The CDR3 is made up of 16 amino acids. The CDR3 reads CASSRYGPQAGNTIYF. Written as DNA, the CDR3 is TGTGCCAGCAGCCGTTACGGCCCACAAGCTGGAAACACCATATATTTT.

This clonotype showed up many times. The genes are TRBV7-8 and TRBJ1-5; 7 positions match TRBD1. V was clipped by 5 bases and J by 8 bases; unmatched bases: 9. The CDR3 covers 14 residues. The germline V gene encodes CDR1 SGHVS and CDR2 FQNEAQ. The chain's CDR3 is CASSTRQGAEPQHF. The CDR3 DNA sequence: TGTGCCAGCAGCACAAGACAGGGCGCGGAGCCCCAGCATTTT.

V and J are TRBV6-2 or TRBV6-3 and TRBJ1-5; maybe TRBD1 (6 bases). Trimming left V 6 bases short and J 7 bases short, with 22 bases between. The CDR3 spans 16 residues. Germline values: CDR1 MNHEY, CDR2 SVGEGT. The CDR3 sequence is CASRRGGAKVNQPQHF. The CDR3 DNA is TGTGCCAGCAGACGCGGGGGCGCAAAGGTGAACCAGCCCCAGCATTTT.

This clonotype was seen only a few times. The J gene is TRBJ2-1, the V gene TRBV19; 10 bases line up with TRBD2. The CDR3 is 15 amino acids. V gave up 2 bases and J gave up 5 bases; unmatched junction bases: 3. CDR1 and CDR2 (germline): LNHDA, SQIVND (reference sequence). The CDR3 DNA reads TGTGCCAGTAGTATAAGGACTAGCGGAGACAATGAGCAGTTCTTC. Amino acid sequence: CASSIRTSGDNEQFF. The full variable domain, with the rest looked up from reference TRBV19 and TRBJ2-1, is DGGITQSPKYLFRKEGQNVTLSCEQNLNHDAMYWYRQDPGQGLRLIYYSQIVNDFQKGDIAEGYSVSREKKESFPLTVTSAQKNPTAFYLCASSIRTSGDNEQFFGPGTRLTVL.

This clonotype was observed a handful of times. The rearrangement joins TRBV28 to TRBJ2-2; D ambiguous. The CDR3 runs 16 residues. Trimming shortened V by 2 bases and J by 0 bases, and 10 bases separated the two germline ends. Germline V gives CDR1 MDHEN, CDR2 SYDVKM. The CDR3 DNA reads as TGTGCCAGCAGTTTAGCAGAAACTACGAACACCGGGGAGCTGTTTTTT. It encodes CASSLAETTNTGELFF.

Many counts were recorded for this clonotype. V gene TRBV12-3 or TRBV12-4 combines with J gene TRBJ2-1; no clear D gene. Trimming cost V 7 bases and J 10 bases, with 14 bases left between them. The CDR3 has 12 amino acids. The CDR3 DNA is TGTGCCAGCACTCCTCTTATTGGGGAGCAGTTCTTC. Translating gives CASTPLIGEQFF.

J is TRBJ2-7 and V is TRBV2; tentatively, D is TRBD1 (6 bases). Between the trimmed V and J ends, which lost 7 bases and 6 bases, there was a span of 13 bases. The CDR3 consists of 12 residues. Germline lookup yields CDR1 SNHLY and CDR2 FYNNEI. In DNA form, the CDR3 reads TGTGCCAGCAAGAACAGGGTACGCGAGCAGTACTTC. The encoded protein is CASKNRVREQYF.

This clonotype was counted ten times or more. The gene calls are TRBV12-3 or TRBV12-4 and TRBJ2-7; D gene uncertain. V shed 2 bases and J shed 6 bases, with 17 bases lying between them. This CDR3 spans 15 amino acids. CDR3 DNA sequence: TGTGCCAGCAGTTTATTAAGTGGTGGGCGGCTCGAGCAGTACTTC. Amino acid sequence: CASSLLSGGRLEQYF.